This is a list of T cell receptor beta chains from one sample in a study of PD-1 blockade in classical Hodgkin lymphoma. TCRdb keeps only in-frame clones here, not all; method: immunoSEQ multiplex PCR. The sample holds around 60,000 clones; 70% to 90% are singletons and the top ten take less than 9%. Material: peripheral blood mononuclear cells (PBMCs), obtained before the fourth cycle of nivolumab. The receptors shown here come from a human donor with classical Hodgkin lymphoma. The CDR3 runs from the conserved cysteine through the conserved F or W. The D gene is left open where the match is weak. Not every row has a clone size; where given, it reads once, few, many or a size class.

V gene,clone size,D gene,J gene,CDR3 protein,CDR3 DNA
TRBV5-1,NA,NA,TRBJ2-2,CASSFVVDTGELFF,TGCGCCAGCAGCTTCGTAGTGGACACCGGGGAGCTGTTTTTT
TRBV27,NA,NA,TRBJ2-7,CASRTGTGPYEQYF,TGTGCCAGCAGGACCGGGACTGGGCCCTACGAGCAGTACTTC
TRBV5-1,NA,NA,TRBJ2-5,CASSLGQQETQYF,TGCGCCAGCAGCTTGGGACAGCAAGAGACCCAGTACTTC
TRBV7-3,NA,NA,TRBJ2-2,CASSPPQNTGELFF,TGTGCCAGCAGCCCCCCACAGAACACCGGGGAGCTGTTTTTT
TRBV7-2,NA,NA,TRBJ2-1,CASSLEWGGLPYNEQFF,TGTGCCAGCAGCTTAGAGTGGGGCGGCCTACCCTACAATGAGCAGTTCTTC
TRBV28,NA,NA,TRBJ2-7,CASRGGGDSYEQYF,TGTGCCAGCAGGGGAGGGGGGGACTCCTACGAGCAGTACTTC
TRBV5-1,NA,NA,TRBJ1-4,CASSLALSEKLFF,TGCGCCAGCAGCTTGGCCCTGAGTGAAAAACTGTTTTTT
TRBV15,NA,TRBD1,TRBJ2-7,CATSRVGQGYEQYF,TGTGCCACCAGCAGAGTGGGACAGGGCTACGAGCAGTACTTC
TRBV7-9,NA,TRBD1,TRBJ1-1,CASSRQGDSPNTEAFF,TGTGCCAGCAGCCGACAGGGGGATAGCCCGAACACTGAAGCTTTCTTT
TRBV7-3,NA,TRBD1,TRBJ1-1,CASSAGQVGSEAFF,TGTGCCAGCAGCGCGGGACAGGTCGGTTCTGAAGCTTTCTTT
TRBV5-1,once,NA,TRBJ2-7,CASSLPEAYEQYF,TGCGCCAGCAGCTTGCCTGAAGCCTACGAGCAGTACTTC
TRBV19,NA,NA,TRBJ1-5,CASKEPTHSRQPQHF,TGTGCCAGTAAAGAACCCACTCACTCCCGTCAGCCCCAGCATTTT
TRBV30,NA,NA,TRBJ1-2,CAWAGIYYGYTF,TGTGCCTGGGCAGGAATTTACTATGGCTACACCTTC
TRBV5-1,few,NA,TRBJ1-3,CASSSGEIGNTIYF,TGCGCCAGCAGCTCAGGGGAGATTGGAAACACCATATATTTT
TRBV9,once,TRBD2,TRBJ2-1,CASSQSGDSYNEQFF,TGTGCCAGCAGTCAAAGCGGGGACTCCTACAATGAGCAGTTCTTC
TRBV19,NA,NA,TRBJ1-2,CASSIAGDYGYTF,TGTGCCAGTAGTATTGCGGGGGACTATGGCTACACCTTC
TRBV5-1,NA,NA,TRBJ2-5,CASSFGVGETQYF,TGCGCCAGCAGCTTTGGGGTGGGAGAGACCCAGTACTTC
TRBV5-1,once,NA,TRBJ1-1,CASSSLPDREAFF,TGCGCCAGCAGCTCCCTGCCGGACAGAGAAGCTTTCTTT
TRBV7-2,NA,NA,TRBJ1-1,CASSLGLESAFF,TGTGCCAGCAGCTTAGGACTGGAAAGTGCTTTCTTT
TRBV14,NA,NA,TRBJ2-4,CASSQREWLAKNIQYF,TGTGCCAGCAGCCAACGCGAGTGGCTAGCCAAAAACATTCAGTACTTC
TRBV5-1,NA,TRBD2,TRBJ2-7,CASSGGLRGVSNSYEQYF,TGCGCCAGCAGCGGCGGGTTGCGGGGGGTTTCAAACTCCTACGAGCAGTACTTC
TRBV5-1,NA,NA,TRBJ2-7,CASRRDTSSYEQYF,TGCGCCAGCAGAAGGGACACGAGCTCCTACGAGCAGTACTTC
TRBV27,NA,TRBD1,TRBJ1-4,CASAHLTGGEKLFF,TGTGCCAGCGCCCACTTGACAGGGGGCGAAAAACTGTTTTTT
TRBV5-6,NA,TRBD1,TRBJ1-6,CASSRGQAPNSPLHF,TGTGCCAGCAGCCGAGGACAGGCTCCTAATTCACCCCTCCACTTT
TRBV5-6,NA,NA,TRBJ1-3,CASSLVPDSGNTIYF,TGTGCCAGCAGCTTGGTCCCCGACTCTGGAAACACCATATATTTT
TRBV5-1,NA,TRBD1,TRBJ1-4,CASSSTTGGSEKLFF,TGCGCCAGCAGCTCTACGACAGGGGGGAGTGAAAAACTGTTTTTT
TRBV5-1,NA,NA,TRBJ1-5,CASSLAGANQPQHF,TGCGCCAGCAGCTTGGCCGGGGCAAATCAGCCCCAGCATTTT
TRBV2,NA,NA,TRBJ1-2,CASTRQRELGYTF,TGTGCCAGCACCCGGCAAAGGGAGCTTGGCTACACCTTC
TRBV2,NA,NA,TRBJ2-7,CAGSREAYYEQYF,TGTGCCGGGTCCAGGGAGGCCTACTACGAGCAGTACTTC
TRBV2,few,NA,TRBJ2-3,CASSDQLDSTDTQYF,TGTGCCAGCAGTGATCAGCTTGATAGCACAGATACGCAGTATTTT
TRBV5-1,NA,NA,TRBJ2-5,CASSFIGLQETQYF,TGCGCCAGCAGCTTTATAGGGTTACAAGAGACCCAGTACTTC
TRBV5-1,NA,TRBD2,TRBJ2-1,CASSLSGGSYNEQFF,TGCGCCAGCAGCTTGAGCGGGGGGTCCTACAATGAGCAGTTCTTC
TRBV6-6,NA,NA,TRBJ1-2,CASTLPGPEGYGYTF,TGTGCCAGCACCCTGCCGGGACCCGAGGGCTATGGCTACACCTTC
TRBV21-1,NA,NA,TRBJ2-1,CASGLAPLF,TGTGCCAGCGGTTTAGCACCACTCTTC
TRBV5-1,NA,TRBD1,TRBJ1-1,CASSAQGARTEAFF,TGCGCCAGCAGCGCCCAGGGGGCGCGTACTGAAGCTTTCTTT
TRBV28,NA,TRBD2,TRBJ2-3,CASSPPGTSFDTQYF,TGTGCCAGCAGCCCCCCCGGGACTAGCTTTGATACGCAGTATTTT
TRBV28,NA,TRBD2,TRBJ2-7,CASIRASGGAYEQYF,TGTGCCAGCATTAGGGCTAGCGGGGGGGCTTACGAGCAGTACTTC
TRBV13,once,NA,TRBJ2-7,CASSLARQSSYEQYF,TGTGCCAGCAGCTTAGCTCGACAGAGCTCCTACGAGCAGTACTTC
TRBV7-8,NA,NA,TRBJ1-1,CASSFGGAMIEAFF,TGTGCCAGCAGCTTTGGGGGGGCGATGATTGAAGCTTTCTTT
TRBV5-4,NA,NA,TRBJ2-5,CASSRTGEETQYF,TGTGCCAGCAGCCGCACGGGGGAAGAGACCCAGTACTTC
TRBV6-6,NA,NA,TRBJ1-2,CASIQQVALNYGYTF,TGTGCCAGCATTCAACAGGTGGCCCTCAACTATGGCTACACCTTC
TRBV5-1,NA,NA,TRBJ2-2,CASSLEGVGGTGELFF,TGCGCCAGCAGCTTGGAGGGGGTCGGGGGCACCGGGGAGCTGTTTTTT
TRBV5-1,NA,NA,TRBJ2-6,CASSPGANVLTF,TGCGCCAGCAGCCCTGGGGCCAACGTCCTGACTTTC
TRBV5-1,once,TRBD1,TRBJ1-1,CASSLEDRSNEAFF,TGCGCCAGCAGCTTGGAGGACAGGAGTAATGAAGCTTTCTTT
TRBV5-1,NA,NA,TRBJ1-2,CASSLASGGAYGYTF,TGCGCCAGCAGCTTGGCATCGGGAGGGGCCTATGGCTACACCTTC
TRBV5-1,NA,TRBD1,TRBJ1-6,CASSAEGASNSPLHF,TGCGCCAGCAGCGCCGAGGGGGCGTCGAATTCACCCCTCCACTTT
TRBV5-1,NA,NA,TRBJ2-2,CASSLAGANTGELFF,TGCGCCAGCAGCTTGGCCGGAGCGAACACCGGGGAGCTGTTTTTT
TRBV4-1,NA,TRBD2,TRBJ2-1,CASSQGTSGGANEQFF,TGCGCCAGCAGCCAAGGGACTAGCGGGGGGGCCAATGAGCAGTTCTTC
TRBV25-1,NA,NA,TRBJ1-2,CASSELETEADYGYTF,TGTGCCAGCAGTGAATTGGAGACAGAGGCGGACTATGGCTACACCTTC
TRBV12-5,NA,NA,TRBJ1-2,CASGLMENYGYTF,TGTGCTAGTGGTTTAATGGAGAACTATGGCTACACCTTC
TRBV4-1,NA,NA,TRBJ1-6,CASSLAANYNSPLHF,TGCGCCAGCAGCCTCGCCGCCAACTATAATTCACCCCTCCACTTT
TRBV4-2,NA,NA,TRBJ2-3,CASSQDLLAPVDTQYF,TGTGCCAGCAGCCAAGATCTTCTAGCGCCGGTGGATACGCAGTATTTT
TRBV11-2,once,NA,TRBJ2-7,CASSPGYEQYF,TGTGCCAGCAGCCCGGGATACGAGCAGTACTTC
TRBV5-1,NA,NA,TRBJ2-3,CASSLAVGVGGQDTQYF,TGCGCCAGCAGCTTGGCCGTGGGGGTAGGAGGGCAAGATACGCAGTATTTT
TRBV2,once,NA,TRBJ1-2,CASTTQGLGLGYTF,TGTGCCAGCACCACCCAGGGTCTGGGGCTGGGCTACACCTTC
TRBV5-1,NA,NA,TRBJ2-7,CASSLDRPSSYEQYF,TGCGCCAGCAGCTTGGACAGGCCTAGCTCCTACGAGCAGTACTTC
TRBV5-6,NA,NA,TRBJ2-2,CASSGGGTGELFF,TGTGCCAGCAGCGGCGGAGGGACCGGGGAGCTGTTTTTT
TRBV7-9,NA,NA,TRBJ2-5,CASSFPIRQETQYF,TGTGCCAGCAGCTTCCCCATCCGCCAAGAGACCCAGTACTTC
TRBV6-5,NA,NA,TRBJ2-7,CASSYEGAYEQYF,TGTGCCAGCAGTTATGAAGGGGCCTACGAGCAGTACTTC
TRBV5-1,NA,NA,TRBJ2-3,CASSFNSGTAFIADTQYF,TGCGCCAGCAGCTTCAACAGCGGGACAGCGTTTATCGCAGATACGCAGTATTTT